The 18 T cell receptor beta chains below all came from one sample that was sequenced in a study of T-cell reconstitution after alpha-beta-depleted transplantation in children (dated by TCRdb to between 2015 and 2016). What the treatment or condition label conveys for this sample: allogeneic hematopoietic cell transplantation with graft depleted of TCRalphabeta T cells and CD19 B cells. Receptor libraries were prepared by PCR. The listed sequencing device is Illumina HiSeq 2500. TCR library preparation used molecular barcoding, with unique molecular identifiers applied to normalize quantification of the TCRbeta repertoire. Using fastp at Q25 and MiXCR, TCRdb reprocessed the public reads and kept productive beta chains. Each record represents a unique CDR3 protein, reported with the most common genes and DNA among its rows. Within this sample are about 1,000,000 distinct CDR3 sequences, with around 30% of them counted one time only. The ten largest clones add up to about 28% of the sample.

This specimen consisted of PBMCs, mostly from graft donor cells, obtained 360 days after TCRalphabeta/CD19-depleted stem cell transplant. The receptor set was obtained from a boy younger than two who had a stem cell transplant for SCID, so the T cells may come from the graft donor.

In its sample, this clonotype was seen a few times. The rearrangement joins TRBV12-3 or TRBV12-4 to TRBJ2-1, with 11 bases lining up with TRBD1. The CDR3 consists of 18 residues. V was pared by 6 bases and J by 4 bases, with 14 bases of the junction left unmatched. The CDR3 DNA is TGTGCCAGCAGCTCCGGTCCCGGGACAGGGGGGGGATACAATGAGCAGTTCTTC. It yields the protein CASSSGPGTGGGYNEQFF.

The rearrangement joins TRBV18 to TRBJ2-2; TRBD2 is a possible D gene (6 bases). V lost 2 bases and J lost 5, with 21 bases in between. Germline CDR1 reads KGHSH; CDR2 reads LQKENI. The CDR3 is made up of 18 amino acids. CDR3 DNA sequence: TGTGCCAGCTCACCATTGAAGCACGCGGAGGGAGAGACCGGGGAGCTGTTTTTT. Its protein product is CASSPLKHAEGETGELFF.

This clonotype showed up just a few times. The CDR3 region is CASSLERKDSGGELQETQYF. CDR3 nucleotide sequence: TGTGCCAGCAGCTTAGAACGAAAAGATAGCGGGGGTGAACTTCAAGAGACCCAGTACTTC. The chain recombines TRBV7-6 with TRBJ2-5; the match to TRBD2 covers 9 bases. The V and J ends lost 1 base and 2 bases, in that order; junction bases with no gene match: 17. This CDR3 has 20 amino acids. Germline loops: CDR1 SGHVS, CDR2 FNYEAQ.

CDR3 protein: CASRPGQGRRTGELFF. CDR3 sequence (DNA): TGTGCCAGCAGGCCGGGACAGGGGAGAAGGACCGGGGAGCTGTTTTTT. This rearrangement joins TRBV7-9 to TRBJ2-2; 10 nucleotides agree with TRBD1. Germline-derived CDR1 and CDR2 are SEHNR and FQNEAQ (reference sequence). The V segment lost 6 bases and the J segment 5 bases; nucleotides outside the gene matches: 9. The CDR3 length is 16 residues.

This chain uses TRBV20-1 with TRBJ2-7, with D perhaps matching TRBD1 (6 bases). The germline V gene has CDR1 DFQATT and CDR2 SNEGSKA (reference sequence). CDR3 length: 14 amino acids. The V end lost 7 bases, the J end lost 0 bases, and 16 bases lay between the germline ends. The CDR3 DNA reads as TGCAGTGGGACAGACACAGGTAGCTCCTACGAGCAGTACTTC. As protein: CSGTDTGSSYEQYF.

This chain uses TRBV10-3 with TRBJ2-1, with 7 nucleotides matching TRBD2. Germline V gene lookup returns CDR1 ENHRY and CDR2 SYGVKD. The CDR3 is made up of 14 amino acids. The J segment lost 2 bases and the V segment lost 6 bases, leaving 4 bases of the junction unmatched. The chain's CDR3 is CAISGGNPYNEQFF. CDR3 nucleotide sequence: TGTGCCATCAGCGGGGGGAACCCCTACAATGAGCAGTTCTTC.

This clonotype was observed a handful of times. The rearrangement joins TRBV20-1 to TRBJ2-1; 15 nucleotides agree with TRBD2. CDR3 size: 14 residues. V was pared by 6 bases and J by 12 bases, with 9 bases of the junction left unmatched. Germline V lookup: CDR1 DFQATT, CDR2 SNEGSKA (reference sequence). The CDR3 loop reads CSAPGLAGGQLQFF. The CDR3 DNA follows: TGCAGTGCCCCGGGACTAGCGGGGGGTCAGCTGCAGTTCTTC.

The chain uses TRBV9 and TRBJ2-7, with D tentatively TRBD1 (5 bases). CDR3 length: 14 amino acids. From germline, CDR1 is SGDLS and CDR2 YYNGEE. With 3 bases removed from V and 1 base from J, the gap between germline ends came to 11 bases. CDR3 amino acids: CASSELQDSYEQYF. DNA for the CDR3: TGTGCCAGCAGCGAATTACAGGATTCCTACGAGCAGTACTTC. The full variable domain, rest sourced from reference TRBV9 and TRBJ2-7, is DSGVTQTPKHLITATGQRVTLRCSPRSGDLSVYWYQQSLDQGLQFLIQYYNGEERAKGNILERFSAQQFPDLHSELNLSSLELGDSALYFCASSELQDSYEQYFGPGTRLTVT.

The chain has TRBV5-1 and TRBJ1-3; D remains ambiguous. Germline V CDR1 and CDR2: SGHRS, YFSETQ. The CDR3 length is 15 residues. V lost 4 bases and J 0 bases, leaving 11 bases between the germline ends. The CDR3 bases are TGCGCCAGCAGCGACGACGCGAGCTCTGGAAACACCATATATTTT. As protein: CASSDDASSGNTIYF.

This clonotype was recorded at least ten times. The chain combines TRBV5-5 with TRBJ2-6, with D uncertain. Germline assignment: CDR1 SGHKS and CDR2 YYEKEE (reference sequence). This CDR3 is 15 amino acids long. Trimming stripped 3 bases from V and 2 bases from J, with 9 bases between. CDR3 in DNA: TGTGCCAGCAGCTACGTGGGAACTGGGGCCAACGTCCTGACTTTC. The encoded protein is CASSYVGTGANVLTF.

This clonotype appeared a few times. The rearrangement joins TRBV3-1 to TRBJ2-1; D may match TRBD1 or TRBD2 (6 bases each). Trimming took off 5 bases at V and 2 bases at J, with 13 bases between the two ends. The CDR3 length is 15 residues. Germline V CDR1 and CDR2: LGHDT, YNNKEL (reference sequence). CDR3 in amino acids: CASSLNGGPYNEQFF. In nucleotides, the CDR3 is TGTGCCAGCAGCTTAAATGGGGGGCCCTACAATGAGCAGTTCTTC.

Concerning this clonotype: A junction end diverges from the germline sequence, so it may reflect a read error. The chain joins TRBV29-1 to TRBJ1-2, with D hard to call. The CDR3 runs 10 residues. Germline V gene sequence: CDR1 SQVTM, CDR2 ANQGSEA. Here the CDR3 reads CSVIGGPPSF. CDR3 coding DNA: TGCAGCGTGATCGGAGGACCTCCTTCGTTC.

This chain links TRBV4-2 with TRBJ2-1, with TRBD2 identical over 15 bases. This CDR3 is built from 18 residues. V lost 0 bases to trimming and J lost 6 bases; unmatched junction nucleotides: 6. Germline V gives CDR1 LGHNA, CDR2 YNFKEQ. The CDR3, as DNA: TGTGCCAGCAGCCAAGATCGGACTAGCGGGGGGGCAGTCAATGAGCAGTTCTTC. Amino acids: CASSQDRTSGGAVNEQFF.

This clonotype was seen a handful of times. The J gene is TRBJ1-1, the V gene TRBV6-5; 9 nucleotides agree with TRBD1. The V and J ends lost 2 bases and 1 base, in that order; junction bases with no gene match: 5. Germline loops: CDR1 MNHEY, CDR2 SVGAGI. The CDR3 consists of 16 residues. This chain's CDR3 is CASSYRLGQGNTEAFF. CDR3 bases: TGTGCCAGCAGTTACCGCCTGGGACAGGGGAACACTGAAGCTTTCTTT.

The chain couples TRBV7-9 to TRBJ2-7; D call uncertain. The CDR3 is 13 amino acids. The V end lost 3 bases, the J end lost 7 bases, and 13 bases lay between the germline ends. Germline CDR1 reads SEHNR; CDR2 reads FQNEAQ (reference sequence). The CDR3 spells CASSFEVPPEQYF. In DNA, the CDR3 is TGTGCCAGCAGCTTTGAGGTCCCCCCTGAGCAGTACTTC.

V is TRBV20-1 and J is TRBJ2-7, with TRBD1 matching 7 bases. This CDR3 contains 13 residues. The V gene's germline CDR1 is DFQATT and CDR2 SNEGSKA (reference sequence). Trimming cost V 5 bases and J 2 bases; bases outside gene matches: 6. The CDR3 sequence is CSAAPGGAYEQYV. In DNA, the CDR3 is TGCAGTGCTGCCCCAGGGGGAGCCTACGAGCAGTACGTC.

V is TRBV6-5 and J is TRBJ2-7; D may be TRBD2 (7 bases). V lost 2 bases and J 2 bases, leaving 13 bases between the germline ends. Germline V gene lookup returns CDR1 MNHEY and CDR2 SVGAGI. The CDR3 has 15 amino acids. The chain's CDR3 is CASSYGAGAAYEQYF. DNA of the CDR3: TGTGCCAGCAGTTACGGGGCGGGGGCGGCCTACGAGCAGTACTTC.

This clonotype has more than one count but fewer than ten. The chain has TRBV4-1 and TRBJ1-2; D not certain. The ends were cut back, 3 bases at V and 5 bases at J, with 7 bases in the middle. CDR1 MGHRA and CDR2 YSYEKL come from the germline V gene. This CDR3 region has 12 residues. This chain's CDR3 is CASSQAGYGYTF. The CDR3 DNA sequence: TGCGCCAGCAGCCAGGCGGGATATGGCTACACCTTC.